This TCR beta chain originates from a study of blood T cells in healthy people across ages. Germline CDR1 reads MNHEY; CDR2 reads SVGAGI. CDR3 length: 14 amino acids. Germline trimming cut 0 bases from V and 5 bases from J; bases unmatched to any gene: 4. Study-level results: Diversity was estimated from one million T cells, and these estimates were considered underestimates. The study found more naive CD4+ cells and higher diversity in long-lived than aged donors.

Through a sample-barcoded 5' primer and a J-beta primer mix, a second PCR was run for roughly 7 to 11 cycles. With 12 random nucleotides, a template-switch adaptor tagged each individual cDNA molecule. TCRdb independently ran MiXCR on the 5' RACE reads; one entry per CDR3 protein. There are 350,000 to 450,000 distinct CDR3 sequences in the sample; roughly half occur only once, and 51% lies in the top ten. On this clonotype: Its specificity is unknown.

Each donor was a healthy Caucasian individual from Russia, aged roughly 6 to 100. Material for sequencing was blood. The chain employs TRBV6-5 and TRBJ2-7; TRBD1 matches 7 bases. This sequence was found in a man aged 55 to 70 in good health. The CDR3 region has the DNA TGTGCCAGCAGTTACTCGACAGGGTGGGACGAGCAGTACTTC. Translated: CASSYSTGWDEQYF.